Here is one T cell receptor (beta chain) with its context. These data originate in a study of shared clonotypes between healthy human individuals. The naive CD8 population came from CD45RO-negative cells selected for CCR7, without terminally differentiated effector memory CD45RA+ cells. Germline loops: CDR1 MDHEN, CDR2 SYDVKM. V lost 4 bases and J lost 4; bases outside the gene matches: 0. This CDR3 region has 15 residues. Here immunoSEQ multiplex PCR was the method, and the copy in TCRdb shows in-frame clones only, minus some. The data show hundreds of thousands of clones, approximately 96% seen once.

The TCR was taken from a woman aged 25 to 45 in good health. The chain combines TRBV28 with TRBJ2-1, with 14 bases identical to TRBD2. The source material was naive CD8+ T cells sorted from blood. The DNA for the CDR3 is TGTGCCAGCAGTTGGACTAGCGGGAGGTACAATGAGCAGTTCTTC. Its protein is CASSWTSGRYNEQFF.